This TCR beta chain was sequenced during a study of T cell responses to AZD1222 COVID-19 vaccine. Study-level findings and limits: Baseline serology detected seropositivity in only 5 to 7 AZD1222 recipients. There were mostly white British donors and more females than males, and clonal diversity was possibly underestimated. Distributed over spike, vaccine-associated CD4 TCRs predominated at 160-218 and 743-854.

Data came from immunoSEQ multiplex PCR; TCRdb stores just in-frame clones and leaves some out. The table lists approximately 150,000 clones, 90% to 95% of them singletons. Worth noting for this clone: What it recognizes is unknown.

Per the germline V gene, CDR1 is SGHRS and CDR2 is YFSETQ. The CDR3 length is 13 residues. The ends were cut back, 4 bases at V and 0 bases at J, with 7 bases in the middle. This receptor was taken from an adult who received the AZD1222 COVID-19 vaccine. The gene calls are TRBV5-1 and TRBJ1-1, with D possibly TRBD1 on 5 matching bases. Sequences were derived from peripheral blood, sampled 28 days after the second AZD1222 dose. The CDR3 nucleotides are TGCGCCAGCAGCCCACAGGTGAACACTGAAGCTTTCTTT. Protein: CASSPQVNTEAFF.